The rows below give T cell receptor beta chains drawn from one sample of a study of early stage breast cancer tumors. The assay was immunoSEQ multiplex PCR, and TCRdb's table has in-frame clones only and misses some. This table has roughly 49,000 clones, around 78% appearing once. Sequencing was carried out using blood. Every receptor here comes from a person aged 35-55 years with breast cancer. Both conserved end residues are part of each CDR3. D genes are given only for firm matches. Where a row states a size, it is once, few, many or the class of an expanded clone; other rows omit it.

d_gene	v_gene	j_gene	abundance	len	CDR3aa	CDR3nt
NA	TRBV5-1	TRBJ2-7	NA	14	CASSLAGVGNEQYF	TGCGCCAGCAGCTTGGCTGGGGTTGGCAACGAGCAGTACTTC
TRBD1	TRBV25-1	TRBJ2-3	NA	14	CASRKRQGTDTQYF	TGTGCCAGCAGAAAAAGACAGGGAACAGATACGCAGTATTTT
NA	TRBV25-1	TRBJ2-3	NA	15	CASSDRLASTDTQYF	TGTGCCAGCAGTGATAGGCTAGCGAGCACAGATACGCAGTATTTT
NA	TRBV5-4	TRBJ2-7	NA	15	CASSLATTWAYEQYF	TGTGCCAGCAGCTTGGCGACAACATGGGCCTACGAGCAGTACTTC
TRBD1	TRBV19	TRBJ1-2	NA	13	CASRTGVHQGYTF	TGTGCCAGCCGGACAGGTGTTCATCAAGGCTACACCTTC
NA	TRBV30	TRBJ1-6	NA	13	CAWTTTTGAPLHF	TGTGCCTGGACTACAACGACCGGCGCACCCCTCCACTTT
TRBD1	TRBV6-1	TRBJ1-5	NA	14	CASSSDRGGQPQHF	TGTGCCAGCAGCTCAGATAGAGGGGGCCAGCCCCAGCATTTT
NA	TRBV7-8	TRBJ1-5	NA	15	CASSQAQGSDQPQHF	TGTGCCAGCAGCCAAGCCCAGGGTTCAGATCAGCCCCAGCATTTT
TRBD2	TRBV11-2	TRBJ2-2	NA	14	CASSPTSGAGELFF	TGTGCCAGCAGCCCAACTAGCGGAGCCGGGGAGCTGTTTTTT
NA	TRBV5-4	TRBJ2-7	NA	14	CASSAQQGGNEQYF	TGTGCCAGCAGTGCGCAACAGGGCGGCAACGAGCAGTACTTC
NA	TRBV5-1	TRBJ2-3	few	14	CASSEVGFTDTQYF	TGCGCCAGCAGCGAGGTTGGGTTCACAGATACGCAGTATTTT